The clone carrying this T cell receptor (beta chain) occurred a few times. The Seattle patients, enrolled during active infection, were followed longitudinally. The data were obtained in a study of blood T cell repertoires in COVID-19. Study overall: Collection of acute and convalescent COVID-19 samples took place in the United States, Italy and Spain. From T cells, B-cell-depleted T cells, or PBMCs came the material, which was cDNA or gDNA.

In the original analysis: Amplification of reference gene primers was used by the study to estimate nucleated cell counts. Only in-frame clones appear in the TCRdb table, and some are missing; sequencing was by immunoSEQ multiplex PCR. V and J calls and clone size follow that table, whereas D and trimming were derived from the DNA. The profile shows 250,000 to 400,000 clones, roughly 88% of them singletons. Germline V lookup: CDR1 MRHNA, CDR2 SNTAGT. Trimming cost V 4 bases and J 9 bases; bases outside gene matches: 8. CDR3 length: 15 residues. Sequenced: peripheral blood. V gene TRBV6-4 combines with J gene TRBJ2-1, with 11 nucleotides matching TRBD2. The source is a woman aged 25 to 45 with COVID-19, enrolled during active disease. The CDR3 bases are TGTGCCAGCAGTGTAACTAGCGGGAGTTCGGGTGAGCAGTTCTTC. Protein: CASSVTSGSSGEQFF.